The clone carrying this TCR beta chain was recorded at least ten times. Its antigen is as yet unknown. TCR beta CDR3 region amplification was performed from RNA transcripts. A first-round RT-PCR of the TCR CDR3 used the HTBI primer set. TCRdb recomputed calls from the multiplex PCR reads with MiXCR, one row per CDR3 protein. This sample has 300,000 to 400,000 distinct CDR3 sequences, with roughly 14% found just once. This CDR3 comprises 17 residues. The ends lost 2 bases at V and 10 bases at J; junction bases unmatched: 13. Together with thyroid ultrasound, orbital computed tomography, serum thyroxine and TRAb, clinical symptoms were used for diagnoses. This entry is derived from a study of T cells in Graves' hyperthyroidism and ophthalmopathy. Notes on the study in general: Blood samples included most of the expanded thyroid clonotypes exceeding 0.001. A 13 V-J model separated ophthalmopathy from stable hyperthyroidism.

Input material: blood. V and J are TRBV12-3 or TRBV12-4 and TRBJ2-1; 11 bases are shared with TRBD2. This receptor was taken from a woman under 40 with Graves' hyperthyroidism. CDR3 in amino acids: CASSLPGWLAGGEEQFF. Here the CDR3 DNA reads TGTGCCAGCAGTTTACCTGGGTGGCTAGCGGGAGGAGAGGAGCAGTTCTTC.